A single sample gave rise to the 19 T cell receptor beta chains below, sequenced in a study of T cell repertoires in cytomegalovirus infection. TCRdb called the reads again in MiXCR, with one record for every CDR3 protein. Of 290,000 or so distinct CDR3 sequences listed, roughly 9.3% are singletons. Specimen: PBMCs. Receptors were obtained from a human donor in good health (CMV status not recorded). Some clones in this sample may be carry-over from other donors' samples.

This clonotype was picked up many times. One end of the junction fails to match germline, which may point to a read error. The rearrangement uses TRBV2 and TRBJ2-5; D may be TRBD1 (6 bases). Germline V gene lookup returns CDR1 SNHLY and CDR2 FYNNEI. The CDR3 length is 10 residues. In DNA form, the CDR3 reads TGTGCCAGCAGTGCCAGACTGGGGGCCTTC. Translated: CASSARLGAF.

The table lists this clonotype with many counts. The chain carries TRBV28 and TRBJ2-1; a weak D match, TRBD2 (6 bases). The V and J ends lost 5 bases and 2 bases respectively, with 13 bases between them. The CDR3 totals 15 residues. CDR1 MDHEN and CDR2 SYDVKM come from the germline V gene. CDR3 amino acids: CASSVWRGAYNEQFF. The CDR3, as DNA: TGTGCCAGCAGTGTCTGGCGGGGCGCCTACAATGAGCAGTTCTTC.

This clonotype was recorded at least ten times. The CDR3 protein is CASSRGNLNTEAFF. CDR3 coding DNA: TGTGCCAGCAGCCGGGGGAATCTGAACACTGAAGCTTTCTTT. The chain couples TRBV14 to TRBJ1-1; D may be TRBD1 (5 bases). The CDR3 is 14 residues long. CDR1 is SGHDN and CDR2 is FVKESK in the germline V gene. The V end lost 4 bases, the J end lost 0 bases, and 9 bases lay between the germline ends.

This clonotype occurred many times. This CDR3 reads CASSTRDRGLTDTQYF. In DNA, the CDR3 is TGTGCCAGCAGTACCAGGGACAGGGGCTTAACAGATACGCAGTATTTT. The J gene is TRBJ2-3, the V gene TRBV28, with 10 positions matching TRBD1. The CDR3 covers 16 residues. The germline gives CDR1 MDHEN, CDR2 SYDVKM. V trimming: 5 bases; J trimming: 3 bases; junction bases outside the gene matches: 8. The entire variable domain, with the rest obtained from reference TRBV28 and TRBJ2-3, is as follows: DVKVTQSSRYLVKRTGEKVFLECVQDMDHENMFWYRQDPGLGLRLIYFSYDVKMKEKGDIPEGYSVSREKKERFSLILESASTNQTSMYLCASSTRDRGLTDTQYFGPGTRLTVL.

The J gene is TRBJ2-1, the V gene TRBV20-1, with D maybe TRBD2 (6 bases). V was clipped by 3 bases and J by 1 base, with 16 bases between them. CDR3 size: 16 residues. In germline, CDR1 is DFQATT, CDR2 SNEGSKA (reference sequence). The CDR3 coding sequence is TGCAGTGCTAGCCTTCCCGGGACTGGTTCCTACAATGAGCAGTTCTTC. Translation: CSASLPGTGSYNEQFF.

This clonotype has more than one count but fewer than ten. This chain joins TRBV6-5 and TRBJ1-1; 7 positions match TRBD1. The CDR3 extends over 15 amino acids. Germline V lookup: CDR1 MNHEY, CDR2 SVGAGI. V shed 2 bases, J shed 10 bases, and the junction held 13 bases outside the gene matches. The CDR3, as DNA: TGTGCCAGCAGTTACAAGGGGCAGGGGGTACTGGGAGCTTTCTTT. Amino acids: CASSYKGQGVLGAFF.

This clonotype came up many times. The gene calls are TRBV7-2 and TRBJ1-3; TRBD1 is a possible D gene (5 bases). There are 14 residues in the CDR3. Per the germline V gene, CDR1 is SGHTA and CDR2 is FQGNSA. V lost 4 bases and J 3 bases, leaving 10 bases between the germline ends. CDR3 region: CASSSPGGGNTIYF. The CDR3 bases are TGTGCCAGCAGCTCCCCGGGGGGTGGAAACACCATATATTTT.

The chain has TRBV5-5 and TRBJ2-5; 7 bases align to TRBD2. J lost 4 bases, V lost 6 bases, and 6 bases had no gene match. The germline V gene has CDR1 SGHKS and CDR2 YYEKEE (reference sequence). The CDR3 is 13 amino acids. CDR3 in DNA: TGTGCCAGCACGTTACCGGGGGGAGAGACCCAGTACTTC. The encoded protein is CASTLPGGETQYF.

This clonotype appeared many times. The rearrangement joins TRBV5-4 to TRBJ2-5; weak D call: TRBD2 (6 bases). The CDR3 sequence is 13 residues long. V lost 5 bases and J 2 bases, leaving 10 bases between the germline ends. Germline loops: CDR1 SGHNT, CDR2 YYREEE (reference sequence). The chain's CDR3 is CASRSGLQETQYF. DNA for the CDR3: TGTGCCAGCAGGTCGGGACTTCAAGAGACCCAGTACTTC.

In its sample, this clonotype was seen a few times. CDR3 loop: CATGALGGSYNEQFF. CDR3 nucleotide sequence: TGTGCCACCGGAGCGCTCGGGGGGAGTTACAATGAGCAGTTCTTC. The gene calls are TRBV24-1 and TRBJ2-1; TRBD2 matches at 7 bases. Unmatched junction bases numbered 11, after V lost 9 bases and J lost 4 bases. The length of the CDR3 is 15 residues. Germline CDR1 KGHDR, CDR2 SFDVKD.

The V call is TRBV2, the J call TRBJ1-3; D is uncertain. CDR1 is SNHLY, CDR2 FYNNEI, per germline. The V and J ends lost 7 bases and 0 bases respectively, with 4 bases between them. There are 12 residues in the CDR3. In nucleotides, the CDR3 is TGTGCCAGCATCGCCTCTGGAAACACCATATATTTT. It codes for CASIASGNTIYF.

This clonotype has a count of ten or more. The V and J genes are TRBV19 and TRBJ1-1; D not resolved. Per the germline V gene, CDR1 is LNHDA and CDR2 is SQIVND (reference sequence). The length of the CDR3 is 15 residues. Deletions cut 4 bases from V and 1 base from J, with 13 bases between. CDR3 nucleotide sequence: TGTGCCAGTAGTACCCCAGACTTCACGAACACTGAAGCTTTCTTT. Protein product: CASSTPDFTNTEAFF.

This clonotype has ten or more counts. The chain links TRBV12-3 or TRBV12-4 to TRBJ1-2, with D possibly being TRBD1 (5 bases). The CDR3 is made up of 13 amino acids. The ends were cut back, 7 bases at V and 4 bases at J, with 13 bases in the middle. Written as DNA, the CDR3 is TGTGCCAGCACCAGGGATGCTTCCTATGGCTACACCTTC. It yields the protein CASTRDASYGYTF.

This clonotype was observed at least ten times. The chain is built from TRBV7-6 and TRBJ2-5; 7 positions match TRBD1. This CDR3 is 15 amino acids long. Germline V gene lookup returns CDR1 SGHVS and CDR2 FNYEAQ. V dropped 1 base and J dropped 1; count of bases not matched to a gene: 3. The CDR3 region has the DNA TGTGCCAGCAGCTTAGTGGCAGGGGGCCAAGAGACCCAGTACTTC. It encodes CASSLVAGGQETQYF.

In its sample, this clonotype was seen many times. This rearrangement joins TRBV7-2 to TRBJ2-1; possibly TRBD2 for D (6 bases). Germline CDR1 and CDR2: SGHTA and FQGNSA. The CDR3 runs to 15 residues. V was shortened by 2 bases and J by 6 bases, with 14 bases between the two germline ends. DNA for the CDR3: TGTGCCAGCAGCTTACTCGGACTACCTTTCAATGAGCAGTTCTTC. This translates into CASSLLGLPFNEQFF.

V gene TRBV20-1 combines with J gene TRBJ2-1; the D call may be TRBD1 or TRBD2 (5 bases each). Germline values: CDR1 DFQATT, CDR2 SNEGSKA (reference sequence). The CDR3 loop spans 11 amino acids. V was cut by 6 bases and J by 6 bases, with 9 bases left in between. The CDR3 nucleotides read TGCAGTGCGGGGACCGGCAATGAGCAGTTCTTC. Translation gives CSAGTGNEQFF.

At least ten counts were recorded for this clonotype. V gene TRBV7-3 combines with J gene TRBJ2-3; TRBD1 agrees at 12 bases. Germline V CDR1 and CDR2: SGHTA, FQGTGA. The CDR3 is 18 amino acids. V was pared by 1 base and J by 4 bases, with 9 bases of the junction left unmatched. In nucleotides, the CDR3 is TGTGCCAGCAGCTTAAGGGCATGGGACAGGGGGCGCCCAGATACGCAGTATTTT. Encoded protein: CASSLRAWDRGRPDTQYF. Combining the CDR3 with reference TRBV7-3 and TRBJ2-3 gives the whole variable domain GAGVSQTPSNKVTEKGKYVELRCDPISGHTALYWYRQSLGQGPEFLIYFQGTGAADDSGLPNDRFFAVRPEGSVSTLKIQRTERGDSAVYLCASSLRAWDRGRPDTQYFGPGTRLTVL.

This clonotype was counted at least ten times. V usage is TRBV7-2 and J usage is TRBJ1-6; D remains ambiguous. The germline gives CDR1 SGHTA, CDR2 FQGNSA. Between the trimmed V and J ends, which lost 5 bases and 7 bases, there was a span of 12 bases. This CDR3 spans 14 amino acids. The CDR3 DNA reads as TGTGCCAGCAGCCCGGGTCTAGGCAATTCACCCCTCCACTTT. Translating it yields CASSPGLGNSPLHF.

The table lists this clonotype with many counts. This chain uses TRBV6-4 with TRBJ2-2, with a possible D match to TRBD2 (6 bases). CDR1 and CDR2 from the germline V gene are MRHNA and SNTAGT. CDR3 length: 15 residues. V was trimmed by 3 bases and J by 6 bases, leaving 14 bases between them. The CDR3 bases are TGTGCCAGCAGTGAATCTGGGGGAGGAGCCGGGGAGCTGTTTTTT. Protein sequence: CASSESGGGAGELFF.